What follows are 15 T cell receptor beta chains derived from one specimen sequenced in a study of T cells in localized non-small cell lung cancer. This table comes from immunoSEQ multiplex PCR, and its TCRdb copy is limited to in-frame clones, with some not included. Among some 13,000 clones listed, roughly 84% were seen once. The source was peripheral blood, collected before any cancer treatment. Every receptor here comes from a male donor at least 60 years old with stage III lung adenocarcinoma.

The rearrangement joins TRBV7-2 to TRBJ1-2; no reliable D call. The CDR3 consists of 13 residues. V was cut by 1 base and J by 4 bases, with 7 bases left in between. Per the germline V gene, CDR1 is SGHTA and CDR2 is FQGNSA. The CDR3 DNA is TGTGCCAGCAGCTTAGACAGCCTCTATGGCTACACCTTC. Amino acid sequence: CASSLDSLYGYTF.

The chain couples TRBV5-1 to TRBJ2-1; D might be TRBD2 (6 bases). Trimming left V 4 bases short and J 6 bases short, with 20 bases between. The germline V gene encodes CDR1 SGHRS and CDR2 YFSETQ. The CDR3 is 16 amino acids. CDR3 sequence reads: CASSRSHGGSSNEQFF. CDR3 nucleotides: TGCGCCAGCAGCCGTTCTCATGGGGGGAGCTCCAATGAGCAGTTCTTC. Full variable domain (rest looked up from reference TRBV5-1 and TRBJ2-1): KAGVTQTPRYLIKTRGQQVTLSCSPISGHRSVSWYQQTPGQGLQFLFEYFSETQRNKGNFPGRFSGRQFSNSRSEMNVSTLELGDSALYLCASSRSHGGSSNEQFFGPGTRLTVL.

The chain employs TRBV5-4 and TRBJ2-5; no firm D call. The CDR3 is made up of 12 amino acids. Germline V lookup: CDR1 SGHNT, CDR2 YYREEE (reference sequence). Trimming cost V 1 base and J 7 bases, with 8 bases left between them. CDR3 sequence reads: CASSLPRRTQYF. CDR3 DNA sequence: TGTGCCAGCAGCTTGCCCAGGCGGACCCAGTACTTC.

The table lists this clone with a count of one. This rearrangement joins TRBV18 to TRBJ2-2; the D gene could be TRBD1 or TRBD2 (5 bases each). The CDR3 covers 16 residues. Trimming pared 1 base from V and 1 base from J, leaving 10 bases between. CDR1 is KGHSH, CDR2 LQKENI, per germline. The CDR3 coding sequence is TGTGCCAGCTCACCACGCAGAGGGGTGAACACCGGGGAGCTGTTTTTT. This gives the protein CASSPRRGVNTGELFF.

CDR3 protein: CAISERSGSSGELFF. Written as DNA, the CDR3 is TGTGCCATCAGTGAGCGAAGCGGGTCGAGCGGGGAGCTGTTTTTT. The chain recombines TRBV10-3 with TRBJ2-2, with D perhaps TRBD2 (6 bases). Germline V gives CDR1 ENHRY, CDR2 SYGVKD. V dropped 2 bases and J dropped 7 bases, with 14 bases sitting between them. CDR3 length: 15 amino acids.

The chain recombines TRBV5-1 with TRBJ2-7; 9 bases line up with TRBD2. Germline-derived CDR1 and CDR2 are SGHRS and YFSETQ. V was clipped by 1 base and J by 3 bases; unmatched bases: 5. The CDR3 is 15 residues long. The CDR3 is CASSLSSSGDYEQYF. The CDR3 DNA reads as TGCGCCAGCAGCTTGAGTTCTAGCGGGGACTACGAGCAGTACTTC.

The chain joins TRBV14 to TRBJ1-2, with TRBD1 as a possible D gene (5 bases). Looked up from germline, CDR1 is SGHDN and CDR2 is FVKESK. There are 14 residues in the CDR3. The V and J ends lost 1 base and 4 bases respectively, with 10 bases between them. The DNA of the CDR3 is TGTGCCAGCAGCCAAGCTCGGCAGGGCTATGGCTACACCTTC. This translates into CASSQARQGYGYTF.

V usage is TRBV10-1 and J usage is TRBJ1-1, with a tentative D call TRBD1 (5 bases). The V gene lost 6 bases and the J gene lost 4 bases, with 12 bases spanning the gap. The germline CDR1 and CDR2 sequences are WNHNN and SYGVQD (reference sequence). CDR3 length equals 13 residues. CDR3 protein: CASRWDRSTEAFF. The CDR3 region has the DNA TGCGCCAGCAGGTGGGACCGTTCCACTGAAGCTTTCTTT.

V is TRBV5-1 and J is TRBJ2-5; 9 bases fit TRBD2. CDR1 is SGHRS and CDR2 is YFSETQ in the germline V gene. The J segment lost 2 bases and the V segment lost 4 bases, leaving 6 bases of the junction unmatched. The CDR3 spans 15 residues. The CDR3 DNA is TGCGCCAGCAGCAGAGCGGGGGGCACACAAGAGACCCAGTACTTC. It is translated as CASSRAGGTQETQYF. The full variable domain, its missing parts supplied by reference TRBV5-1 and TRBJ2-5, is KAGVTQTPRYLIKTRGQQVTLSCSPISGHRSVSWYQQTPGQGLQFLFEYFSETQRNKGNFPGRFSGRQFSNSRSEMNVSTLELGDSALYLCASSRAGGTQETQYFGPGTRLLVL.

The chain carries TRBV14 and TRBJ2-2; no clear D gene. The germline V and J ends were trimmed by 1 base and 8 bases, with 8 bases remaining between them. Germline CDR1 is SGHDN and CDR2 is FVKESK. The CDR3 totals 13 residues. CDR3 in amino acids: CASSQVLRGELFF. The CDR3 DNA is TGTGCCAGCAGCCAAGTTCTCAGGGGGGAGCTGTTTTTT.

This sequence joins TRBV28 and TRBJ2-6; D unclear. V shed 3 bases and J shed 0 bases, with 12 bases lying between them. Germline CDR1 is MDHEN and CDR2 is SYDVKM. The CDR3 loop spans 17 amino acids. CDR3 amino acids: CASSFTRPSSGANVLTF. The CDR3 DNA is TGTGCCAGCAGTTTTACCAGGCCGTCCTCTGGGGCCAACGTCCTGACTTTC.

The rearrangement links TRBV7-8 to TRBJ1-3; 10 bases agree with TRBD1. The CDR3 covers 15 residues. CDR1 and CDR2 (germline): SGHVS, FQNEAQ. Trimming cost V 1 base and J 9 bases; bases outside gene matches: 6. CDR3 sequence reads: CASSLGRGTGVTIYF. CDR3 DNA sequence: TGTGCCAGCAGCTTAGGACGTGGGACAGGGGTCACCATATATTTT.

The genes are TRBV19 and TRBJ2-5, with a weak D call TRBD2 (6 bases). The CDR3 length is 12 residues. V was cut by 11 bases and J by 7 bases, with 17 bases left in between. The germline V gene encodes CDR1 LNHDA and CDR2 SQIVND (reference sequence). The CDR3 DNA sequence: TGTGCCTCTCTGGGGGGTACGGGGACCCAGTACTTC. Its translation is CASLGGTGTQYF.

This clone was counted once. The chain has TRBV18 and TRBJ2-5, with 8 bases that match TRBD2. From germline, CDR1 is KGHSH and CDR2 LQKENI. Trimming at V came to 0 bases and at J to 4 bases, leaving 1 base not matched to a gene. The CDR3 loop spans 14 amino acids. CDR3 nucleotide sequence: TGTGCCAGCTCACCACCTGGACTAGCAGAGACCCAGTACTTC. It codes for CASSPPGLAETQYF.

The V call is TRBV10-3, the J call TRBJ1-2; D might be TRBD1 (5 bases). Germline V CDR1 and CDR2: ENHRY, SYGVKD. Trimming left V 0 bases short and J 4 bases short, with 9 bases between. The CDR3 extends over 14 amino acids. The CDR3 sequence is CAISESGQSYGYTF. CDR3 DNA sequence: TGTGCCATCAGTGAGTCGGGGCAGTCCTATGGCTACACCTTC.